This TCR beta chain was sequenced in a study of T cell responses to AZD1222 COVID-19 vaccine. General study results and limits: Among AZD1222 vaccinees, only six or seven were seropositive at baseline. Most donors were white British and more were female, and clonal diversity was possibly underestimated.

Germline loops: CDR1 MGHDK, CDR2 SYGVNS. Trimming removed 3 bases from V and 0 bases from J, with 9 bases in between. The CDR3 spans 15 residues. This clone showed up just once. Antigen specificity is unknown. Assay used: immunoSEQ multiplex PCR; TCRdb lists only in-frame clones, some missing. Of approximately 100,000 clones in the sample, approximately 89% were seen once. The chain employs TRBV25-1 and TRBJ2-4; no reliable D call. The sample in question was peripheral blood, obtained 28 days after the second AZD1222 dose. The sequence was obtained from an adult who received the AZD1222 COVID-19 vaccine. CDR3 nucleotides: TGTGCCAGCAGTGATGGCATACTAGCCAAAAACATTCAGTACTTC. This translates into CASSDGILAKNIQYF.